Below are 3 T cell receptor beta chains sequenced from a single sample in a study of CD8+ T cells in alopecia areata. The authors extracted RNA and reverse transcribed it into cDNA as the sequencing template. Profiled with immunoSEQ multiplex PCR; TCRdb holds only in-frame clones, not every one. The sample yields about 270,000 clones, 60% seen once. The treatment: oral pan-JAK inhibitor, 5-10 mg twice daily. The sample was CD4+ T cells sorted from blood, taken at approximately week 51, from a patient treated with tofacitinib. These receptors were collected from a human donor with alopecia areata.

CDR3 coding DNA: TGTGCCAGCAGGCAAGGGGGCGGATCCTACGAGCAGTACTTC. It translates to CASRQGGGSYEQYF. The chain couples TRBV7-9 to TRBJ2-7; TRBD1 aligns across 7 bases. V gave up 6 bases and J gave up 1 base; unmatched junction bases: 6. This CDR3 is 14 amino acids long. Germline CDR1 reads SEHNR; CDR2 reads FQNEAQ (reference sequence).

The rearrangement links TRBV5-6 to TRBJ1-2, with 7 bases lining up with TRBD1. V dropped 0 bases and J dropped 4; count of bases not matched to a gene: 3. The CDR3 runs 14 residues. Germline assignment: CDR1 SGHDT and CDR2 YYEEEE. CDR3: CASSLDRGSYGYTF. As DNA, the CDR3 is TGTGCCAGCAGCTTGGACAGGGGAAGCTATGGCTACACCTTC.

This clone was counted a few times. CDR3 DNA sequence: TGTGCCAGCACTGGCCTTTACGAGCAGTACTTC. Its translation is CASTGLYEQYF. The V gene is TRBV11-2, the J gene TRBJ2-7; no definite D call. Deletions cut 7 bases from V and 4 bases from J, with 8 bases between. CDR3 length: 11 amino acids. Per the germline V gene, CDR1 is SGHAT and CDR2 is FQNNGV.